Each of the 25 T cell receptor beta chains below was sequenced from the same sample in a study of cytomegalovirus exposure and HLA in healthy donors. Use of 60 Vbeta and 13 Jbeta primers characterized the PCR. Clones were sequenced by immunoSEQ multiplex PCR, and TCRdb holds only the in-frame ones, with some missing. The profile shows roughly 250,000 clones, 80% of them singletons. Sequencing was done on a sample of PBMCs. The receptors here all came from a girl aged 2-10 years in good health and CMV-seronegative.

This sequence joins TRBV19 and TRBJ1-4; D ambiguous. V was cut by 4 bases and J by 7 bases, with 10 bases left in between. Germline CDR1 and CDR2: LNHDA and SQIVND (reference sequence). The CDR3 runs to 13 residues. CDR3 amino acids: CASSNAGIEKLFF. The CDR3 DNA reads TGTGCCAGTAGTAATGCCGGTATTGAAAAACTGTTTTTT.

CDR3 sequence (DNA): TGTGCCAGTAGAGAAAACAGGGCGCTCACGGTCTATGGCTACACCTTC. Protein: CASRENRALTVYGYTF. The gene calls are TRBV7-9 and TRBJ1-2, with TRBD1 as a possible D gene (6 bases). CDR1 is SEHNR, CDR2 FQNEAQ, per germline (reference sequence). The CDR3 is 16 amino acids. V lost 9 bases to trimming and J lost 4 bases, with 24 bases between them.

This clone was seen a handful of times. This sample includes further DNA sequences coding for the same CDR3. The chain employs TRBV5-1 and TRBJ2-1, with D hard to call. The CDR3 extends over 12 amino acids. Germline loops: CDR1 SGHRS, CDR2 YFSETQ. V gave up 0 bases and J gave up 6 bases, with 4 bases separating them. The CDR3 is CASSLALNEQFF. The CDR3 nucleotides are TGCGCCAGCAGCTTGGCCCTCAATGAGCAGTTCTTC.

This rearrangement joins TRBV5-5 to TRBJ2-2; possible D gene TRBD1, 7 bases. Germline V gene lookup returns CDR1 SGHKS and CDR2 YYEKEE (reference sequence). The CDR3 runs to 15 residues. Trimming removed 4 bases at V and 5 bases at J, with 15 bases between. CDR3 residues: CASSLGAGGTGELFF. The CDR3 DNA sequence: TGTGCCAGCAGCCTGGGGGCAGGGGGGACCGGGGAGCTGTTTTTT.

This chain connects TRBV9 to TRBJ2-7; 10 nucleotides match TRBD1. Germline V lookup: CDR1 SGDLS, CDR2 YYNGEE. The CDR3 has 14 residues. V shed 2 bases and J 6 bases; nucleotides not matched to a gene: 5. CDR3 DNA: TGTGCCAGCAGCGTGGGGGACAGGGGAACCGAGCAGTACTTC. Its protein product is CASSVGDRGTEQYF.

This sequence joins TRBV28 and TRBJ1-2; D is ambiguous. Germline CDR1 and CDR2: MDHEN and SYDVKM. V was clipped by 5 bases and J by 4 bases, with 14 bases between them. CDR3 length equals 14 residues. The DNA of the CDR3 is TGTGCCAGCAGTCCCGGGTCGGCAAGCTATGGCTACACCTTC. Its translation is CASSPGSASYGYTF.

This clone occurred once. The V call is TRBV30, the J call TRBJ2-5; D remains ambiguous. V lost 1 base to trimming and J lost 5 bases, with 14 bases between them. The CDR3 has 14 residues. CDR1 and CDR2 (germline): GTSNPN, SVGIG (reference sequence). The CDR3: CAWSASSVVETQYF. CDR3 nucleotides: TGTGCCTGGAGTGCTTCTTCGGTTGTGGAGACCCAGTACTTC.

In DNA form, the CDR3 reads TGTGCCAGCAGCCTGTGGGGGCTAGCGGGGGGCTACGAGCAGTACTTC. It codes for CASSLWGLAGGYEQYF. The V call is TRBV13, the J call TRBJ2-7, with TRBD2 identical over 11 bases. The CDR3 sequence is 16 residues long. The germline CDR1 and CDR2 sequences are PRHDT and FYEKMQ (reference sequence). The V segment lost 5 bases and the J segment 3 bases; nucleotides outside the gene matches: 9.

The chain employs TRBV2 and TRBJ2-5; TRBD2 is a possible D gene (6 bases). Germline V gene data show CDR1 as SNHLY and CDR2 as FYNNEI. This CDR3 comprises 13 residues. The germline V and J ends were trimmed by 3 bases and 5 bases, with 10 bases remaining between them. The CDR3 reads CASSEEGRETQYF. CDR3 in DNA: TGTGCCAGCAGTGAGGAGGGACGGGAGACCCAGTACTTC.

For the CDR3, the DNA is TGTGCCATCAGCGGTTACGAGGGAGTGCCTGGAAACACCATATATTTT. Its translation: CAISGYEGVPGNTIYF. The chain joins TRBV10-3 to TRBJ1-3; D gene unclear. Trimming stripped 6 bases from V and 2 bases from J, with 17 bases between. CDR1 is ENHRY, CDR2 SYGVKD, per germline. CDR3 length: 16 residues.

CDR3 sequence: CAISPRDTEAFF. The DNA for the CDR3 is TGTGCCATCAGCCCGAGGGACACTGAAGCTTTCTTT. V usage is TRBV10-3 and J usage is TRBJ1-1; no definite D call. Trimming cost V 6 bases and J 3 bases, with 8 bases left between them. Germline assignment: CDR1 ENHRY and CDR2 SYGVKD. This CDR3 has 12 amino acids.

V and J are TRBV7-7 and TRBJ2-2; no firm D call. The length of the CDR3 is 14 residues. Germline V gene data show CDR1 as SSHAT and CDR2 as FNYEAQ (reference sequence). CDR3 in amino acids: CAVSVTPNTGELFF. CDR3 coding DNA: TGTGCTGTGTCCGTGACACCGAACACCGGGGAGCTGTTTTTT.

This chain connects TRBV14 to TRBJ2-7; D is perhaps TRBD1 (7 bases). Germline V gene data show CDR1 as SGHDN and CDR2 as FVKESK. V was shortened by 1 base and J by 0 bases, with 16 bases between the two germline ends. This CDR3 is built from 17 residues. The DNA for the CDR3 is TGTGCCAGCAGCCAAGGCGGGGTGACAGGGAGCTCCTACGAGCAGTACTTC. It encodes CASSQGGVTGSSYEQYF.

Here the CDR3 reads CASSFVVVGQGRTTEAFF. The CDR3, as DNA: TGCGCCAGCAGCTTCGTAGTGGTTGGACAGGGTAGGACTACTGAAGCTTTCTTT. The chain recombines TRBV5-1 with TRBJ1-1; 8 nucleotides agree with TRBD1. J lost 5 bases, V lost 2 bases, and 17 bases had no gene match. Germline CDR1 is SGHRS and CDR2 is YFSETQ. CDR3 length equals 18 residues.

The rearrangement joins TRBV5-1 to TRBJ2-5; TRBD1 might be the D (5 bases). The germline CDR1 and CDR2 sequences are SGHRS and YFSETQ. This CDR3 is 13 amino acids long. The ends were cut back, 7 bases at V and 1 base at J, with 11 bases in the middle. In nucleotides, the CDR3 is TGCGCCAGCGGACAACAGATCCAAGAGACCCAGTACTTC. The encoded protein is CASGQQIQETQYF.

The chain links TRBV2 to TRBJ2-2; no definite D call. Between the trimmed V and J ends, which lost 6 bases and 5 bases, there was a span of 13 bases. This CDR3 spans 14 amino acids. Germline CDR1 and CDR2: SNHLY and FYNNEI. CDR3 bases: TGTGCCAGCAGACGAGGCAAAGTTACCGGGGAGCTGTTTTTT. It codes for CASRRGKVTGELFF.

V is TRBV19 and J is TRBJ2-7; the match to TRBD1 covers 8 bases. Germline loops: CDR1 LNHDA, CDR2 SQIVND (reference sequence). The V segment lost 8 bases and the J segment 0 bases; nucleotides outside the gene matches: 6. The CDR3 is made up of 14 amino acids. CDR3 nucleotides: TGTGCCAGTCACGGACAGGGTTCCTCCTACGAGCAGTACTTC. Its protein is CASHGQGSSYEQYF.

The chain links TRBV6-6 to TRBJ1-2, with D maybe TRBD1 (6 bases). Germline lookup yields CDR1 MNHNY and CDR2 SVGAGI (reference sequence). This CDR3 is built from 16 residues. The V end lost 5 bases, the J end lost 1 base, and 17 bases lay between the germline ends. In DNA form, the CDR3 reads TGTGCCAGCAGTCGAAACAGGGATTGGAGTAACTATGGCTACACCTTC. It is translated as CASSRNRDWSNYGYTF.

The rearrangement joins TRBV7-9 to TRBJ2-1; no clear D gene. V dropped 5 bases and J dropped 8 bases, with 7 bases sitting between them. The CDR3 is made up of 11 amino acids. Germline CDR1 reads SEHNR; CDR2 reads FQNEAQ (reference sequence). The CDR3 nucleotides are TGTGCCAGCAGCCCCCGGTATGAGCAGTTCTTC. It yields the protein CASSPRYEQFF.

The V gene is TRBV13, the J gene TRBJ1-1, with 11 bases that match TRBD1. Germline-derived CDR1 and CDR2 are PRHDT and FYEKMQ (reference sequence). The V gene end was trimmed by 5 bases and the J gene end by 5 bases; junction bases not matched to a gene: 4. The CDR3 runs to 14 residues. In DNA form, the CDR3 reads TGTGCCAGCAGCGGACGGGACAGGGGGACTGAAGCTTTCTTT. Translated, it gives CASSGRDRGTEAFF.

This clone was seen only a few times. V is TRBV7-9 and J is TRBJ2-3, with a tentative D call TRBD2 (5 bases). Trimming took 8 bases from V and 2 from J, leaving 11 bases between them. This CDR3 is built from 13 residues. The V gene's germline CDR1 is SEHNR and CDR2 FQNEAQ (reference sequence). The CDR3 spells CASRSGPTDTQYF. CDR3 bases: TGTGCCAGCCGGAGCGGCCCCACAGATACGCAGTATTTT.

V is TRBV6-5 and J is TRBJ1-1, with D maybe TRBD1 (6 bases). CDR1 and CDR2 (germline): MNHEY, SVGAGI. This CDR3 region has 14 residues. V lost 2 bases and J 1 base, leaving 8 bases between the germline ends. CDR3 in amino acids: CASSYGQTNTEAFF. The CDR3 DNA reads TGTGCCAGCAGTTACGGACAGACGAACACTGAAGCTTTCTTT.

The chain recombines TRBV10-3 with TRBJ1-2; perhaps TRBD1 as D (5 bases). With 2 bases removed from V and 1 base from J, the gap between germline ends came to 5 bases. The CDR3 is 13 residues long. The germline CDR1 and CDR2 sequences are ENHRY and SYGVKD. CDR3 residues: CAISERGNYGYTF. CDR3 bases: TGTGCCATCAGTGAGAGGGGTAACTATGGCTACACCTTC.

The CDR3, as DNA: TGTGCCAGCAGGGAGGGACAGAGAGACGAGCAGTACTTC. Its protein product is CASREGQRDEQYF. The gene calls are TRBV7-9 and TRBJ2-7, with a possible D match to TRBD1 (7 bases). The CDR3 length is 13 residues. Germline values: CDR1 SEHNR, CDR2 FQNEAQ (reference sequence). Deletions cut 6 bases from V and 5 bases from J, with 14 bases between.

The J gene is TRBJ2-2, the V gene TRBV18, with D tentatively TRBD2 (7 bases). CDR3 size: 19 residues. Germline CDR1 reads KGHSH; CDR2 reads LQKENI. Trimming pared 1 base from V and 6 bases from J, leaving 24 bases between. CDR3 residues: CASSPREYAGGRGAGELFF. The CDR3 DNA reads as TGTGCCAGCTCACCACGTGAATATGCCGGGGGGCGCGGCGCCGGGGAGCTGTTTTTT.